This T cell receptor beta chain appears in the sequencing data of a study of shared clonotypes between healthy human individuals. Germline-derived CDR1 and CDR2 are SGHVS and FQNEAQ. CDR3 size: 14 residues. With 5 bases removed from V and 1 base from J, the gap between germline ends came to 12 bases. Only in-frame clones appear in the TCRdb table, and some are missing; sequencing was by immunoSEQ multiplex PCR. This table holds 800,000 to 950,000 clones, 90% to 97% found once. In the naive CD8 group, cells lacked CD45RO and were positively selected for CCR7, so terminally differentiated effector memory CD45RA+ cells were left out.

The specimen sequenced was naive CD8+ T cells sorted from blood. The clonotype comes from a man aged 25 to 45 in good health. The chain uses TRBV7-8 and TRBJ2-7; weak D call: TRBD2 (7 bases). The CDR3 loop is CASSSRGGSYEQYF. The CDR3 DNA reads TGTGCCAGCAGCAGCAGGGGAGGGTCCTACGAGCAGTACTTC.